The 22 T cell receptor beta chains in this list originate from one sample, sequenced in a study of T cell repertoires in cytomegalovirus infection. TCRdb used MiXCR to reprocess the reads, holding one entry per CDR3 protein. The sample includes 600,000 to 800,000 distinct CDR3 sequences, 20% to 25% of them seen just once. The sample was CD8+ T cells from PBMCs. The source is a human donor in good health (CMV status not recorded). Some clones in this sample may be carry-over from other donors' samples.

This clonotype occurred many times. The chain couples TRBV10-3 to TRBJ1-1; D unclear. Trimming took off 5 bases at V and 1 base at J, with 8 bases between the two ends. CDR1 is ENHRY and CDR2 is SYGVKD in the germline V gene. The CDR3 sequence is 13 residues long. This CDR3 reads CAISLEENTEAFF. The CDR3, as DNA: TGTGCCATCAGTCTGGAAGAGAACACTGAAGCTTTCTTT.

The chain has TRBV5-6 and TRBJ2-7, with 9 bases lining up with TRBD2. Losses at the gene ends were 1 base for V and 5 bases for J; bases not matched to a gene: 4. Germline V lookup: CDR1 SGHDT, CDR2 YYEEEE. This CDR3 has 14 amino acids. CDR3 protein: CASSLPSGADEQYF. CDR3 sequence (DNA): TGTGCCAGCAGCTTGCCTAGCGGGGCGGACGAGCAGTACTTC.

The chain combines TRBV4-3 with TRBJ2-6; D gene ambiguous. V lost 0 bases, J lost 4 bases, and 7 bases lay in between. Per germline, CDR1 LGHNA and CDR2 YSLEER. The CDR3 is 15 amino acids. The DNA of the CDR3 is TGCGCCAGCAGCCAAGATGACTTAGGGGCCAACGTCCTGACTTTC. Translation: CASSQDDLGANVLTF.

The chain has TRBV5-6 and TRBJ2-5; possible D gene TRBD2, 5 bases. Germline CDR1 reads SGHDT; CDR2 reads YYEEEE. The germline V and J ends were trimmed by 3 bases and 5 bases, with 14 bases remaining between them. The CDR3 has 14 residues. The CDR3 reads CASSWELGWETQYF. In nucleotides, the CDR3 is TGTGCCAGCAGCTGGGAGCTGGGGTGGGAGACCCAGTACTTC.

V gene TRBV12-5 combines with J gene TRBJ1-1, with 8 bases aligning to TRBD1. The CDR3 sequence is 17 residues long. V trimming: 0 bases; J trimming: 5 bases; junction bases outside the gene matches: 11. Germline assignment: CDR1 LGHNT and CDR2 FRNRAP. CDR3 sequence: CASGLVGTGLGETEAFF. CDR3 DNA: TGTGCTAGTGGTTTGGTCGGGACAGGCCTCGGGGAGACTGAAGCTTTCTTT.

As for this clonotype: Being one base from a much bigger clone, this may be a read error. The V and J genes are TRBV7-4 and TRBJ2-3; 7 nucleotides agree with TRBD1. Trimming removed 5 bases from V and 4 bases from J; junction bases left unmatched: 9. The CDR3 consists of 15 residues. Germline-derived CDR1 and CDR2 are SGHVT and SQSDAQ. CDR3 DNA: TGTGCCAGCAGCGAGTCCCAGGACAGGTCAGATACGCAGTATTTT. This gives the protein CASSESQDRSDTQYF.

J is TRBJ2-1 and V is TRBV2; 7 bases line up with TRBD1. Per the germline V gene, CDR1 is SNHLY and CDR2 is FYNNEI. V shed 10 bases, J shed 0 bases, and the junction held 9 bases outside the gene matches. This CDR3 has 15 residues. The CDR3 is CAIQQGTSSYNEQFF. The CDR3 region has the DNA TGTGCCATCCAACAGGGGACAAGCTCCTACAATGAGCAGTTCTTC.

J is TRBJ1-1 and V is TRBV28, with TRBD1 as a possible D gene (6 bases). The CDR3 extends over 17 amino acids. V lost 2 bases and J 3 bases, leaving 19 bases between the germline ends. The germline CDR1 and CDR2 sequences are MDHEN and SYDVKM. CDR3 amino acids: CASSLTQGFSRDTEAFF. The CDR3 DNA reads TGTGCCAGCAGTTTAACCCAGGGGTTCTCGAGGGACACTGAAGCTTTCTTT.

This clonotype was recorded only once. Being one base from a much bigger clone, this may be a read error. The J gene is TRBJ2-1, the V gene TRBV12-3 or TRBV12-4, with 8 bases fitting TRBD1. The CDR3 is 15 amino acids. The CDR3, as DNA: TGTGTCAGCAGTTCGGCAGGGGGCCGCTACAATGAGCAGTTCTTC. Its translation: CVSSSAGGRYNEQFF.

This clonotype was counted at least ten times. The rearrangement links TRBV7-2 to TRBJ1-1; D might be TRBD1 (6 bases). V dropped 5 bases and J dropped 1 base, with 14 bases sitting between them. The CDR3 runs 15 residues. Germline-derived CDR1 and CDR2 are SGHTA and FQGNSA. The CDR3 is CASSPTGGPNTEAFF. Here the CDR3 DNA reads TGTGCCAGCAGCCCAACCGGGGGGCCGAACACTGAAGCTTTCTTT.

This clonotype was recorded at least ten times. The genes are TRBV7-9 and TRBJ2-5; D call uncertain. V dropped 5 bases and J dropped 1 base, with 8 bases sitting between them. Germline CDR1 SEHNR, CDR2 FQNEAQ (reference sequence). The CDR3 is made up of 13 amino acids. In DNA form, the CDR3 reads TGTGCCAGCAGCAGGATCTCCCAAGAGACCCAGTACTTC. Its protein product is CASSRISQETQYF.

Worth noting for this clonotype: With a much larger clone just one base away, this may be a read error. The rearrangement joins TRBV7-3 to TRBJ2-3; unclear D gene. The CDR3 loop spans 10 amino acids. From germline, CDR1 is SGHTA and CDR2 FQGTGA. CDR3: CVGRSDTQYF. Written as DNA, the CDR3 is TGTGTCGGTCGATCAGATACGCAGTATTTT.

Only a few counts were recorded for this clonotype. The chain has TRBV6-2 or TRBV6-3 and TRBJ1-2; D uncertain. With 6 bases removed from V and 0 bases from J, the gap between germline ends came to 14 bases. Germline CDR1 reads MNHEY; CDR2 reads SVGEGT. This CDR3 region has 15 residues. CDR3 nucleotides: TGTGCCAGCAGCCCTCGTTTGACGCCTAACTATGGCTACACCTTC. This gives the protein CASSPRLTPNYGYTF.

The gene calls are TRBV10-3 and TRBJ2-5, with TRBD2 identical over 8 bases. Germline V CDR1 and CDR2: ENHRY, SYGVKD. V shed 0 bases, J shed 5 bases, and the junction held 8 bases outside the gene matches. CDR3 length: 16 residues. The CDR3 nucleotides are TGTGCCATCAGTGAGTCCACTAGCGGCCCCCAGGAGACCCAGTACTTC. It codes for CAISESTSGPQETQYF.

The chain recombines TRBV7-9 with TRBJ2-7; TRBD2 agrees at 8 bases. The junction had 11 bases not matched to a gene; V was cut back by 5 bases and J by 2 bases. Germline V gives CDR1 SEHNR, CDR2 FQNEAQ (reference sequence). The CDR3 is 16 amino acids. The CDR3 loop is CASSRTTSGLPYEQYV. The DNA for the CDR3 is TGTGCCAGCAGCCGTACCACTAGCGGCTTACCCTACGAGCAGTACGTC.

This clonotype came up a few times. This rearrangement joins TRBV14 to TRBJ2-1; the D is unclear. V lost 1 base to trimming and J lost 3 bases, with 13 bases between them. Germline V gives CDR1 SGHDN, CDR2 FVKESK. The CDR3 length is 16 residues. The DNA of the CDR3 is TGTGCCAGCAGCCAAGTGGGCAGCTACTTCTACAATGAGCAGTTCTTC. Encoded protein: CASSQVGSYFYNEQFF.

This sequence joins TRBV6-6 and TRBJ2-2, with 7 bases that match TRBD1. This CDR3 has 18 residues. V gave up 2 bases and J gave up 2 bases; unmatched junction bases: 11. The V gene's germline CDR1 is MNHNY and CDR2 SVGAGI (reference sequence). CDR3: CASSYPDEGATNTGELFF. The DNA of the CDR3 is TGTGCCAGCAGTTACCCGGACGAGGGGGCCACAAACACCGGGGAGCTGTTTTTT.

Ten or more counts support this clonotype. J is TRBJ2-3 and V is TRBV10-3, with TRBD1 identical over 8 bases. J gave up 1 base and V 10 bases, and 4 bases lay outside the gene matches. The V gene's germline CDR1 is ENHRY and CDR2 SYGVKD. This CDR3 is built from 13 residues. The CDR3 DNA reads as TGTGCCACAGGGGGCTCGCGCACAGATACGCAGTATTTT. It specifies CATGGSRTDTQYF.

This clonotype was picked up a small number of times. The genes are TRBV10-3 and TRBJ1-1; D might be TRBD1 (5 bases). The V end lost 2 bases, the J end lost 4 bases, and 11 bases lay between the germline ends. CDR1 ENHRY and CDR2 SYGVKD come from the germline V gene. The CDR3 consists of 14 residues. Written as DNA, the CDR3 is TGTGCCATCAGTGAGAGAGGGGCCGGCACTGAAGCTTTCTTT. Amino acid sequence: CAISERGAGTEAFF.

The V and J genes are TRBV6-2 or TRBV6-3 and TRBJ2-2; no firm D call. CDR3 length: 14 residues. V was cut by 6 bases and J by 0 bases, with 8 bases left in between. Germline V lookup: CDR1 MNHEY, CDR2 SVGEGT. The chain's CDR3 is CASRISPNTGELFF. In DNA, the CDR3 is TGTGCCAGCAGAATTAGTCCGAACACCGGGGAGCTGTTTTTT.

This clonotype was counted only a few times. The chain joins TRBV19 to TRBJ1-1; D is possibly TRBD1 (5 bases). Trimming pared 7 bases from V and 0 bases from J, leaving 21 bases between. Germline CDR1 is LNHDA and CDR2 is SQIVND (reference sequence). This CDR3 contains 17 residues. This CDR3 is CASTRRGPPVMNTEAFF. CDR3 nucleotides: TGTGCCAGTACGCGGCGGGGACCCCCAGTAATGAACACTGAAGCTTTCTTT.

The rearrangement uses TRBV10-2 and TRBJ1-1; D is unresolved. Deletions cut 10 bases from V and 0 bases from J, with 12 bases between. Germline V gene data show CDR1 as WSHSY and CDR2 as SAAADI. This CDR3 region has 13 residues. Here the CDR3 DNA reads TGCGCCACCCATGTTGTCCTGAACACTGAAGCTTTCTTT. Its translation: CATHVVLNTEAFF.